What follows are 3 T cell receptor beta chains derived from one specimen sequenced in a study of OX40 agonist ivuxolimab in advanced cancers. Receptor libraries were prepared by the immunoSEQ multiplex PCR assay. In TCRdb, the immuneACCESS table is reduced to in-frame sequences with V and J assigned. These tables do not hold every clone; where another copy was compared, an unresolved V gene accounts for under half, and the others remain unexplained. In this sample the table shows some 74,000 clones, 88% of which occur a single time. The top ten constitute 1% of the sample. Sequencing used CD4+ or CD8+ T cells sorted from blood, obtained in a trial of the OX40 agonist ivuxolimab. The receptors stem from an adult with an advanced solid tumor such as melanoma, head and neck, liver or kidney cancer.

The CDR3 loop is CASSLTWTATLSGANVLTF. In nucleotides, the CDR3 is TGTGCCAGCAGCCTCACTTGGACAGCCACTCTCTCTGGGGCCAACGTCCTGACTTTC. V and J are TRBV7-9 and TRBJ2-6, with TRBD1 as a possible D gene (6 bases). Trimming pared 5 bases from V and 0 bases from J, leaving 20 bases between. The CDR3 extends over 19 amino acids. Germline V lookup: CDR1 SEHNR, CDR2 FQNEAQ (reference sequence).

Here the CDR3 reads CASSREQGLAHNEQFF. CDR3 sequence (DNA): TGTGCCAGCAGTCGCGAGCAGGGACTAGCCCACAATGAGCAGTTCTTC. The rearrangement joins TRBV2 to TRBJ2-1; TRBD2 matches at 9 bases. The CDR3 runs 16 residues. The trim removed 5 bases at V and 5 bases at J, leaving 10 bases unmatched. CDR1 is SNHLY and CDR2 is FYNNEI in the germline V gene.

The rearrangement links TRBV7-3 to TRBJ1-5, with 7 nucleotides matching TRBD1. The ends lost 1 base at V and 0 bases at J; junction bases unmatched: 9. In germline, CDR1 is SGHTA, CDR2 FQGTGA. The CDR3 loop spans 18 amino acids. For the CDR3, the DNA is TGTGCCAGCAGCTTAAGATGGACAGGCATCTATAGCAATCAGCCCCAGCATTTT. As protein: CASSLRWTGIYSNQPQHF.